The 27 T cell receptor beta chains below come from one sample, sequenced in a study of control samples from healthy donors and cancer patients (dated by TCRdb to 2020 to 2021). Receptors were amplified or captured by the immunoSEQ multiplex PCR assay. TCRdb took over this immuneACCESS table, retaining in-frame rearrangements with V and J assigned. Such tables are incomplete; in checked studies, under half of the missing clones stem from an unresolved V gene, and the remainder is unexplained. The table for this sample lists about 120,000 clones; over 75% of them were counted only once. Jointly, the top ten make up 7% to 10% of the sample. Sequencing input: blood. Source of these receptors: a man between 35 and 55 years old in good health.

Comments on this clone: Germline and junction disagree at one end, which may indicate a read error. The chain recombines TRBV4-1 with TRBJ2-7; 7 bases map to TRBD1. CDR3 size: 15 residues. Germline-derived CDR1 and CDR2 are MGHRA and YSYEKL. In DNA form, the CDR3 reads TGCGCCAGCAGTCAAGGGGGCGCCCCTTCCTACGAGCAGTACTTC. Translation gives CASSQGGAPSYEQYF.

The V and J genes are TRBV24-1 and TRBJ1-5; TRBD1 aligns across 9 bases. The CDR3 spans 14 residues. Germline V lookup: CDR1 KGHDR, CDR2 SFDVKD. Germline trimming cut 9 bases from V and 2 bases from J; bases unmatched to any gene: 4. For the CDR3, the DNA is TGTGCCACCCAACAGGGGGCGGGCAATCAGCCCCAGCATTTT. Protein: CATQQGAGNQPQHF.

The CDR3 is CASSQAGRGLSPLHF. DNA of the CDR3: TGTGCCAGCAGCCAAGCGGGCAGGGGGCTTTCACCCCTCCACTTT. This chain connects TRBV14 to TRBJ1-6; 8 nucleotides agree with TRBD1. Per germline, CDR1 SGHDN and CDR2 FVKESK. V gave up 1 base and J gave up 9 bases; unmatched junction bases: 5. This CDR3 has 15 residues.

This chain connects TRBV7-8 to TRBJ2-2, with D perhaps matching TRBD2 (6 bases). This CDR3 has 15 amino acids. V shed 5 bases and J shed 2 bases, with 12 bases lying between them. CDR1 and CDR2 (germline): SGHVS, FQNEAQ. The CDR3 DNA reads as TGTGCCAGCAGCGGTATTGGACTAAACACCGGGGAGCTGTTTTTT. This sequence encodes CASSGIGLNTGELFF. Combining the CDR3 with reference TRBV7-8 and TRBJ2-2 gives the whole variable domain GAGVSQSPRYKVAKRGQDVALRCDPISGHVSLFWYQQALGQGPEFLTYFQNEAQLDKSGLPSDRFFAERPEGSVSTLKIQRTQQEDSAVYLCASSGIGLNTGELFFGEGSRLTVL.

On this clone itself: A read error may produce the germline difference seen at one junction end. The CDR3 coding sequence is TGTGCCAGCAGCGAGACAGGGAGATCGGGAAGCACCATATATTTT. Translation gives CASSETGRSGSTIYF. The V and J genes are TRBV7-9 and TRBJ1-3; 7 bases agree with TRBD1. Germline V gene sequence: CDR1 SEHNR, CDR2 FQNEAQ (reference sequence). The CDR3 has 15 amino acids.

This chain uses TRBV19 with TRBJ1-2; D is possibly TRBD1 (6 bases). The CDR3 is 13 amino acids. The germline gives CDR1 LNHDA, CDR2 SQIVND (reference sequence). The germline V and J ends were trimmed by 5 bases and 2 bases, with 9 bases remaining between them. The CDR3 DNA reads as TGTGCCAGTAGTGCACAGGGAAACTATGGCTACACCTTC. Translated: CASSAQGNYGYTF.

This chain uses TRBV4-3 with TRBJ2-7; the D gene is possibly TRBD1 (6 bases). This CDR3 is built from 16 residues. Trimming left V 4 bases short and J 3 bases short, with 19 bases between. Germline V gene lookup returns CDR1 LGHNA and CDR2 YSLEER. DNA of the CDR3: TGCGCCAGCAGCCCCCCCCCGAGGACAGTAAACTACGAGCAGTACTTC. Translating gives CASSPPPRTVNYEQYF.

This chain connects TRBV18 to TRBJ2-2; no firm D call. Germline lookup yields CDR1 KGHSH and CDR2 LQKENI. V was shortened by 6 bases and J by 3 bases, with 14 bases between the two germline ends. The CDR3 is made up of 15 amino acids. CDR3 DNA sequence: TGTGCCAGCTCCTACGACAAAGTACACACCGGGGAGCTGTTTTTT. It encodes CASSYDKVHTGELFF.

J is TRBJ1-4 and V is TRBV7-2; D remains ambiguous. Germline assignment: CDR1 SGHTA and CDR2 FQGNSA. The CDR3 spans 14 residues. Trimming took off 0 bases at V and 5 bases at J, with 7 bases between the two ends. The CDR3 sequence is CASSLAAENEKLFF. The CDR3, as DNA: TGTGCCAGCAGCTTAGCCGCGGAAAATGAAAAACTGTTTTTT.

The chain couples TRBV7-2 to TRBJ2-5; TRBD2 agrees at 9 bases. CDR1 and CDR2 from the germline V gene are SGHTA and FQGNSA. Trimming cost V 5 bases and J 1 base; bases outside gene matches: 8. The CDR3 is 16 residues long. CDR3 sequence: CASSPGSGGSQETQYF. CDR3 nucleotides: TGTGCCAGCAGCCCCGGCAGCGGGGGGTCCCAAGAGACCCAGTACTTC.

The V gene is TRBV7-2, the J gene TRBJ2-7, with D unresolved. Germline V gene sequence: CDR1 SGHTA, CDR2 FQGNSA. This CDR3 spans 14 amino acids. The V end was cut by 6 bases, the J end by 1 base, with 13 bases between. Here the CDR3 reads CASRPQQLSYEQYF. The DNA of the CDR3 is TGTGCCAGCAGACCCCAACAACTATCCTACGAGCAGTACTTC.

The V call is TRBV25-1, the J call TRBJ1-2, with TRBD1 identical over 7 bases. Trimming cost V 3 bases and J 8 bases; bases outside gene matches: 12. This CDR3 is built from 15 residues. CDR1 and CDR2 from the germline V gene are MGHDK and SYGVNS. The chain's CDR3 is CASSDYGRGLDGYTF. CDR3 coding DNA: TGTGCCAGCAGTGACTATGGCAGGGGGTTGGACGGCTACACCTTC.

This clone was seen once. V and J are TRBV7-8 and TRBJ1-5, with no clear D. Trimming stripped 5 bases from V and 0 bases from J, with 8 bases between. Germline V gene data show CDR1 as SGHVS and CDR2 as FQNEAQ. The length of the CDR3 is 14 residues. This CDR3 is CASSQAYSNQPQHF. CDR3 bases: TGTGCCAGCAGCCAGGCTTATAGCAATCAGCCCCAGCATTTT.

The chain uses TRBV18 and TRBJ1-4, with D tentatively TRBD1 (6 bases). The CDR3 totals 16 residues. Deletions cut 3 bases from V and 4 bases from J, with 15 bases between. The germline CDR1 and CDR2 sequences are KGHSH and LQKENI. Here the CDR3 reads CASSPDWQGINEKLFF. The CDR3 nucleotides are TGTGCCAGCTCACCGGACTGGCAGGGGATTAATGAAAAACTGTTTTTT.

The genes are TRBV7-3 and TRBJ1-1; D is uncertain. V gave up 4 bases and J gave up 7 bases, with 13 bases separating them. The CDR3 length is 13 residues. Germline CDR1 and CDR2: SGHTA and FQGTGA. Here the CDR3 DNA reads TGTGCCAGCAGCTCCAACGGGGTAGGTGAAGCTTTCTTT. This translates into CASSSNGVGEAFF.

V is TRBV5-1 and J is TRBJ2-6, with TRBD2 identical over 8 bases. The CDR3 is made up of 18 amino acids. The J segment lost 0 bases and the V segment lost 2 bases, leaving 7 bases of the junction unmatched. Germline assignment: CDR1 SGHRS and CDR2 YFSETQ. The CDR3 DNA is TGCGCCAGCAGCTTCTATAGCGGGGAGCCCTCTGGGGCCAACGTCCTGACTTTC. Protein product: CASSFYSGEPSGANVLTF.

This sequence joins TRBV6-6 and TRBJ1-4, with D uncertain. This CDR3 is 13 amino acids long. Trimming removed 3 bases from V and 7 bases from J, with 9 bases in between. CDR1 is MNHNY and CDR2 is SVGAGI in the germline V gene (reference sequence). In DNA, the CDR3 is TGTGCCAGCAGTTATTTGGAAGGTGAAAAACTGTTTTTT. As protein: CASSYLEGEKLFF.

This sequence joins TRBV5-1 and TRBJ2-7; the D is unclear. V was clipped by 0 bases and J by 4 bases, with 11 bases between them. The V gene's germline CDR1 is SGHRS and CDR2 YFSETQ. The CDR3 spans 14 residues. The CDR3 DNA reads as TGCGCCAGCAGCTTGGGTGGCACCCTATACGAGCAGTACTTC. Amino acid sequence: CASSLGGTLYEQYF. Together with reference TRBV5-1 and TRBJ2-7, the CDR3 gives the full variable domain: KAGVTQTPRYLIKTRGQQVTLSCSPISGHRSVSWYQQTPGQGLQFLFEYFSETQRNKGNFPGRFSGRQFSNSRSEMNVSTLELGDSALYLCASSLGGTLYEQYFGPGTRLTVT.

This chain joins TRBV7-8 and TRBJ1-3; perhaps TRBD1 as D (5 bases). Trimming removed 2 bases from V and 0 bases from J, with 17 bases in between. Germline-derived CDR1 and CDR2 are SGHVS and FQNEAQ. The CDR3 runs 18 residues. In DNA form, the CDR3 reads TGTGCCAGCAGCTTACAGGGCCTGGGAGGGTTCTCTGGAAACACCATATATTTT. As protein: CASSLQGLGGFSGNTIYF. Using reference TRBV7-8 and TRBJ1-3 for the parts outside the CDR3, the full variable domain is GAGVSQSPRYKVAKRGQDVALRCDPISGHVSLFWYQQALGQGPEFLTYFQNEAQLDKSGLPSDRFFAERPEGSVSTLKIQRTQQEDSAVYLCASSLQGLGGFSGNTIYFGEGSWLTVV.

The chain links TRBV7-2 to TRBJ2-3, with TRBD2 identical over 9 bases. V trimming: 2 bases; J trimming: 3 bases; junction bases outside the gene matches: 15. The CDR3 runs 19 residues. The germline V gene encodes CDR1 SGHTA and CDR2 FQGNSA. The CDR3 here is CASSLPNFIQRGDTDTQYF. CDR3 DNA: TGTGCCAGCAGCTTACCGAATTTTATCCAGCGGGGGGATACAGATACGCAGTATTTT. Together with reference TRBV7-2 and TRBJ2-3, the CDR3 gives the full variable domain: GAGVSQSPSNKVTEKGKDVELRCDPISGHTALYWYRQSLGQGLEFLIYFQGNSAPDKSGLPSDRFSAERTGGSVSTLTIQRTQQEDSAVYLCASSLPNFIQRGDTDTQYFGPGTRLTVL.

J is TRBJ1-1 and V is TRBV25-1; 7 positions agree with TRBD1. Trimming took 6 bases from V and 1 from J; bases not matched to a gene: 8. Germline assignment: CDR1 MGHDK and CDR2 SYGVNS. The CDR3 has 15 amino acids. CDR3 in amino acids: CASSYRTGRNTEAFF. In DNA form, the CDR3 reads TGTGCCAGCAGCTATAGGACAGGTCGGAACACTGAAGCTTTCTTT.

This chain connects TRBV29-1 to TRBJ1-1, with no clear D. V lost 7 bases to trimming and J lost 7 bases, with 10 bases between them. The CDR3 has 10 residues. In germline, CDR1 is SQVTM, CDR2 ANQGSEA. This chain's CDR3 is CSARDFEAFF. In DNA, the CDR3 is TGCAGCGCTAGGGATTTTGAAGCTTTCTTT.

V gene TRBV5-5 combines with J gene TRBJ1-2; maybe TRBD1 (5 bases). This CDR3 contains 16 residues. The germline V and J ends were trimmed by 4 bases and 2 bases, with 18 bases remaining between them. CDR1 is SGHKS and CDR2 is YYEKEE in the germline V gene (reference sequence). CDR3 in amino acids: CASSPQTELRNYGYTF. For the CDR3, the DNA is TGTGCCAGCAGCCCCCAGACAGAACTTCGAAACTATGGCTACACCTTC.

V and J are TRBV6-5 and TRBJ2-1; 9 bases agree with TRBD2. Looked up from germline, CDR1 is MNHEY and CDR2 is SVGAGI. V shed 6 bases and J 10 bases; nucleotides not matched to a gene: 13. The CDR3 contains 15 residues. The CDR3 DNA reads TGTGCCAGCAGGGCTAGCGGGGACAGCGGGTACGAGCAGTTCTTC. This codes for CASRASGDSGYEQFF.

V usage is TRBV9 and J usage is TRBJ1-4; the match to TRBD1 covers 9 bases. The J segment lost 5 bases and the V segment lost 0 bases, leaving 2 bases of the junction unmatched. CDR3 size: 15 residues. Germline CDR1 is SGDLS and CDR2 is YYNGEE. CDR3: CASSVGGTGNEKLFF. CDR3 DNA: TGTGCCAGCAGCGTAGGGGGGACAGGGAATGAAAAACTGTTTTTT.

The V gene is TRBV29-1, the J gene TRBJ2-7, with 7 bases aligning to TRBD1. The CDR3 is 13 residues long. The trim removed 4 bases at V and 1 base at J, leaving 4 bases unmatched. CDR1 and CDR2 from the germline V gene are SQVTM and ANQGSEA. The CDR3 sequence: CSVGKGQSYEQYF. The CDR3 DNA reads as TGCAGCGTTGGGAAGGGACAGTCCTACGAGCAGTACTTC.

V is TRBV7-2 and J is TRBJ2-3; D may be TRBD2 (6 bases). Looked up from germline, CDR1 is SGHTA and CDR2 is FQGNSA. V dropped 1 base and J dropped 4 bases, with 12 bases sitting between them. The CDR3 is made up of 15 amino acids. The CDR3 nucleotides read TGTGCCAGCAGCTTAGGGGGGAGGAGCGCAGATACGCAGTATTTT. Translation gives CASSLGGRSADTQYF.